Listed below are T cell receptor beta chains from one sample, sequenced in a study of blood T cells in healthy people across ages. TCRdb recomputed calls from the 5' RACE reads with MiXCR, one row per CDR3 protein. The sample has around 790,000 distinct CDR3 sequences, around 43% seen once; the top ten hold nearly 20%. Sequencing used blood. The receptors originated from a man in his sixties in good health. Both conserved end residues are trimmed from each CDR3. The order of the fields is CDR3 protein, J gene, V gene.

ASSLSGTPDNEQY,TRBJ2-5,TRBV7-6
ASSQNYRDRVSNEQF,TRBJ2-1,TRBV4-3
ASSAPQGTDYGYT,TRBJ1-2,TRBV7-9
ASSQVLAKNIQY,TRBJ2-4,TRBV28
ASSLPTAAGANVLT,TRBJ2-6,TRBV3-1
ASSLLTSGGSYEQY,TRBJ2-7,TRBV27
ASSDEGISNQPQH,TRBJ1-5,TRBV2
ASSSGPGTAYNSPLH,TRBJ1-6,TRBV7-9
SAREDRAGYT,TRBJ1-2,TRBV20-1
ASSLPTRGQGARDGYT,TRBJ1-2,TRBV7-8